Listed here are 11 T cell receptor beta chains from one sample, sequenced in a study of human T cells and chemical hapten exposure (dated by TCRdb to 2020 to 2022). The library was generated by RACE. TCRdb records NextSeq 500 as the sequencer. TCRdb handled the public reads itself, with Q25 trimming in fastp and clone calling in MiXCR, and kept productive beta chains. A single entry per CDR3 protein holds the most common genes and DNA from its merged rows. The sample table contains some 340,000 distinct CDR3 sequences; only one count was recorded for approximately 6.9% of them. Approximately 8.9% of the sample lies in the top ten. In light of the paper, this sample's time point label describes: patch test 1, 2 weeks after DPC sensitization. The sample's treatment or condition label, in plain terms: therapeutic diphenylcyclopropenone sensitization with weekly scalp DPC. Source: whole blood, taken in connection with sensitization to the hapten diphenylcyclopropenone (DPC). These receptors were obtained from a woman aged 18-29 years with alopecia areata. Some clones in this sample may be carry-over from other donors' samples.

The gene calls are TRBV9 and TRBJ1-1; D not resolved. Germline V CDR1 and CDR2: SGDLS, YYNGEE. V lost 0 bases and J 2 bases, leaving 5 bases between the germline ends. CDR3 size: 13 residues. CDR3 nucleotide sequence: TGTGCCAGCAGCGTAGCTTCTAACACTGAAGCTTTCTTT. This gives the protein CASSVASNTEAFF.

This clonotype was observed at least ten times. The rearrangement joins TRBV6-5 to TRBJ2-6, with 8 bases lining up with TRBD1. From germline, CDR1 is MNHEY and CDR2 SVGAGI. The CDR3 is made up of 16 amino acids. Trimming at V came to 10 bases and at J to 0 bases, leaving 8 bases not matched to a gene. DNA for the CDR3: TGTGCCACCCGGACAGGGCTGCTCTCTGGGGCCAACGTCCTGACTTTC. It codes for CATRTGLLSGANVLTF.

To note about this clonotype: Since no conserved phenylalanine or tryptophan closes the CDR3, a read error is the likely cause. This chain connects TRBV4-3 to TRBJ1-1; TRBD1 is a possible D gene (6 bases). CDR1 is LGHNA, CDR2 YSLEER, per germline. CDR3 length: 13 amino acids. The V gene lost 0 bases and the J gene lost 4 bases, with 6 bases spanning the gap. The CDR3 DNA sequence: TGCGCCAGCAGCCAAGAAGGGGGCACTGAAGCTTTCTCT. It yields the protein CASSQEGGTEAFS.

This clonotype has a count of ten or more. Here the CDR3 reads CSVESTGTGLTDTQYF. In DNA, the CDR3 is TGCAGCGTTGAATCCACCGGGACAGGGCTCACAGATACGCAGTATTTT. The chain has TRBV29-1 and TRBJ2-3; 9 bases agree with TRBD1. The CDR3 is 16 residues long. Germline CDR1 is SQVTM and CDR2 is ANQGSEA. V was clipped by 2 bases and J by 2 bases; unmatched bases: 8.

This clonotype was picked up many times. This chain uses TRBV27 with TRBJ2-3, with D perhaps matching TRBD1 (5 bases). Trimming took off 3 bases at V and 3 bases at J, with 13 bases between the two ends. Germline-derived CDR1 and CDR2 are MNHEY and SMNVEV (reference sequence). The CDR3 has 15 residues. The CDR3 sequence is CASSFLQEMTDTQYF. The DNA of the CDR3 is TGTGCCAGCAGTTTCCTACAGGAGATGACAGATACGCAGTATTTT.

This clonotype was recorded a few times. CDR3 in amino acids: CSVVIPGDTIYF. In nucleotides, the CDR3 is TGCAGCGTTGTAATCCCTGGGGACACCATATATTTT. The rearrangement joins TRBV29-1 to TRBJ1-3; D is uncertain. Germline-derived CDR1 and CDR2 are SQVTM and ANQGSEA. The CDR3 runs 12 residues. Trimming removed 4 bases at V and 8 bases at J, with 12 bases between.

This clonotype has at least ten counts. The rearrangement joins TRBV3-1 to TRBJ1-1; no firm D call. This CDR3 is built from 16 residues. Between the trimmed V and J ends, which lost 0 bases and 4 bases, there was a span of 15 bases. Germline V gives CDR1 LGHDT, CDR2 YNNKEL (reference sequence). CDR3 protein: CASSQDIGPKGTEAFF. DNA for the CDR3: TGTGCCAGCAGCCAAGATATCGGACCAAAGGGCACTGAAGCTTTCTTT.

The chain combines TRBV5-6 with TRBJ1-5; the D is unclear. In germline, CDR1 is SGHDT, CDR2 YYEEEE. This CDR3 has 16 residues. Trimming stripped 1 base from V and 6 bases from J, with 17 bases between. The CDR3 nucleotides read TGTGCCAGCAGCTTGTATCCGGGCCCCCCAACTCAGCCCCAGCATTTT. It encodes CASSLYPGPPTQPQHF.

The V and J genes are TRBV5-1 and TRBJ1-1; D is uncertain. V was trimmed by 0 bases and J by 0 bases, leaving 15 bases between them. Germline CDR1 reads SGHRS; CDR2 reads YFSETQ. The CDR3 runs to 17 residues. In DNA form, the CDR3 reads TGCGCCAGCAGCTTGGGCAGCCCCGGGGTTGTGAACACTGAAGCTTTCTTT. This encodes CASSLGSPGVVNTEAFF.

This clonotype came up many times. The V gene is TRBV4-3, the J gene TRBJ1-1; D perhaps matches TRBD1 (6 bases). From germline, CDR1 is LGHNA and CDR2 YSLEER. The CDR3 totals 16 residues. Trimming cost V 0 bases and J 2 bases, with 13 bases left between them. The CDR3 protein is CASSQEGTTFNTEAFF. CDR3 sequence (DNA): TGCGCCAGCAGCCAAGAGGGGACAACCTTCAACACTGAAGCTTTCTTT.

This clonotype was observed many times. The V and J genes are TRBV12-3 or TRBV12-4 and TRBJ2-3; TRBD1 aligns across 9 bases. The CDR3 loop spans 14 amino acids. The V segment lost 3 bases and the J segment 6 bases; nucleotides outside the gene matches: 4. CDR3 region: CASSFGQGLDTQYF. The CDR3 DNA is TGTGCCAGCAGTTTCGGACAGGGGCTTGATACGCAGTATTTT.